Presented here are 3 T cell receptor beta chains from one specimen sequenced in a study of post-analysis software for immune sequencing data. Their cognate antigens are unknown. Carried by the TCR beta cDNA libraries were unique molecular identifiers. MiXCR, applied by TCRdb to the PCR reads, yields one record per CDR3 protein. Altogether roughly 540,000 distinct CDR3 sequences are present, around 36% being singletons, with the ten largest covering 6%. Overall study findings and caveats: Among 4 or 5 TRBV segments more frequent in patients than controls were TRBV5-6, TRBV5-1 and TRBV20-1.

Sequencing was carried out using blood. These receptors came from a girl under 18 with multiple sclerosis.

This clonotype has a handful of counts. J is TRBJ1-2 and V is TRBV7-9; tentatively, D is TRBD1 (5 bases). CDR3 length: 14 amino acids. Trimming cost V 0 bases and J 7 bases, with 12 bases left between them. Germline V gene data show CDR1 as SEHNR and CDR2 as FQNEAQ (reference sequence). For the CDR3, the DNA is TGTGCCAGCAGCTTAGCGAGCCAGGGTAGTGGCTACACCTTC. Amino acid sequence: CASSLASQGSGYTF.

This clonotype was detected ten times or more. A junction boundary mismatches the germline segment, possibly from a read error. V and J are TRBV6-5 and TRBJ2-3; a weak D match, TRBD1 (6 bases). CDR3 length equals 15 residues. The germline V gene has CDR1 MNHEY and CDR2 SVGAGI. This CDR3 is CASSQLAGGTDTQYF. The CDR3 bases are TGCGCCAGCAGTCAGCTGGCAGGGGGCACAGATACGCAGTATTTT.

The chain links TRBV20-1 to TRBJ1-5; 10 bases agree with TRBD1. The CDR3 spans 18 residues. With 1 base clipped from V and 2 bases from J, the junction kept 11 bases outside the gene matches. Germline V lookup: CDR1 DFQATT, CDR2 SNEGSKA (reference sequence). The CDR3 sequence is CSARAPGQGKRGNQPQHF. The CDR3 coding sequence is TGCAGTGCTAGAGCACCGGGACAGGGGAAGAGGGGCAATCAGCCCCAGCATTTT.